These 3 T cell receptor beta chains share one sample of origin, sequenced in a study of metastatic and nonmetastatic thyroid tumors. Using MiXCR, TCRdb re-called clones from the PCR reads. The table lists some 21,000 clones, 15% to 18% of them singletons. Ahead of thyroid surgery, no patient had received treatment of any kind. Sequenced sample: blood. The receptors derive from a female donor with papillary thyroid cancer or a benign thyroid nodule (not recorded which). Some clones in this sample may be carry-over from other donors' samples.

There are many counts of this clone. The chain combines TRBV5-6 with TRBJ1-6; D gene unclear. The CDR3 totals 15 residues. The germline gives CDR1 SGHDT, CDR2 YYEEEE. The V gene lost 6 bases and the J gene lost 1 base, with 11 bases spanning the gap. The CDR3 spells CASTRVRSYNSPLHF. The CDR3, as DNA: TGTGCCAGCACCCGTGTTCGGTCCTATAATTCACCCCTCCACTTT. The entire variable domain, with the rest obtained from reference TRBV5-6 and TRBJ1-6, is as follows: DAGVTQSPTHLIKTRGQQVTLRCSPKSGHDTVSWYQQALGQGPQFIFQYYEEEERQRGNFPDRFSGHQFPNYSSELNVNALLLGDSALYLCASTRVRSYNSPLHFGNGTRLTVT.

This clone appeared many times. This chain links TRBV20-1 with TRBJ2-3; a possible D gene is TRBD1 (6 bases). This CDR3 spans 13 amino acids. CDR1 and CDR2 (germline): DFQATT, SNEGSKA (reference sequence). Trimming removed 6 bases at V and 2 bases at J, with 12 bases between. CDR3 DNA sequence: TGCAGTGCCTACCGACAGGCCACAGATACGCAGTATTTT. Amino acid sequence: CSAYRQATDTQYF.

Many counts were recorded for this clone. The chain has TRBV7-6 and TRBJ2-3, with 12 bases lining up with TRBD1. This CDR3 contains 15 residues. V was pared by 5 bases and J by 6 bases, with 6 bases of the junction left unmatched. Germline values: CDR1 SGHVS, CDR2 FNYEAQ. In DNA form, the CDR3 reads TGTGCCAGCAGCACGCGGGACAGGGGGCTTGATACGCAGTATTTT. Protein sequence: CASSTRDRGLDTQYF.